The 6 T cell receptor beta chains below all came from one sample that was sequenced in a study of T cells in women clearing cervical HPV infection. Sequencing was performed with immunoSEQ multiplex PCR; in TCRdb, only in-frame clones are kept and a portion is missing. This sample's table reports around 28,000 clones. Sequenced: blood buffy coat. The source is a woman aged 18 to 75 with a cervical HPV16 infection that either progressed to CIN3+ or cleared (not recorded which).

As concerns this clone: The read ends 3 residues shy of where the CDR3 ends; the end is completed using the germline J gene. The chain joins TRBV7-3 to TRBJ2-2; maybe TRBD2 (6 bases). The V gene's germline CDR1 is SGHTA and CDR2 FQGTGA. CDR3 length: 15 residues. The covered CDR3 bases are TGTGCCAGCAGCTTCGGGGGTGCAACTAATGAAAAG. Its protein is CASSFGGATNEK. The entire CDR3 protein reads CASSFGGATNEKLFF.

The CDR3 region is CASEGGYEGTEAFF. Partial CDR3 DNA: TGTGCCAGCGAAGGGGGCTACGAGGGCACTGAA. The chain employs TRBV7-8 and TRBJ1-1, with TRBD1 matching over 7 bases. The sequenced fragment ends 3 residues before the CDR3 boundary, so the rest is inferred from the germline J gene. Germline V gives CDR1 SGHVS, CDR2 FQNEAQ. After removal of 8 bases from V and 4 bases from J, the junction contained 10 bases not matched to a gene. The CDR3 spans 14 residues.

Concerning this clone itself: The CDR3 extends 3 residues past the end of the read, so its final part is completed from the germline J gene. V usage is TRBV7-9 and J usage is TRBJ2-3, with TRBD1 identical over 8 bases. The CDR3 loop spans 14 amino acids. Germline values: CDR1 SEHNR, CDR2 FQNEAQ (reference sequence). CDR3 DNA (partial): TGTGCCAGCTCGACAGGGGCCCTCCATCAGCCG. Its protein product is CASSTGALHQP. The whole CDR3 sequence is CASSTGALHQPQYF.

With respect to this clone: Read sequence stops 3 residues before the CDR3 end, and the germline J gene provides the missing end. The gene calls are TRBV20-1 and TRBJ1-1; no clear D gene. The CDR3 is made up of 13 amino acids. Deletions cut 6 bases from V and 3 bases from J, with 14 bases between. Germline CDR1 and CDR2: DFQATT and SNEGSKA (reference sequence). CDR3 DNA (partial): TGCAGTGCCAGCCGGGGATACCACACTGAA. Translation gives CSASRGYHTE. In full, the CDR3 is CSASRGYHTEAFF.

About this clone: The read comes to an end 3 residues before the CDR3 does, leaving the germline J gene to fill in the end. J is TRBJ2-5 and V is TRBV7-2; 7 nucleotides match TRBD1. Germline V lookup: CDR1 SGHTA, CDR2 FQGNSA. The CDR3 length is 14 residues. J gave up 3 bases and V 5 bases, and 6 bases lay outside the gene matches. The part of the CDR3 DNA that was read is TGTGCCAGCAGCCCGGGACAGTTCAAAGAGACC. The encoded protein is CASSPGQFKET. The whole CDR3 sequence reads CASSPGQFKETQYF.

Concerning this clone: The DNA ends 3 residues before the CDR3 does, and the rest of the CDR3 is filled in from the germline J gene. The chain links TRBV7-2 to TRBJ2-2, with 9 nucleotides matching TRBD1. The CDR3 consists of 15 residues. Germline CDR1 and CDR2: SGHTA and FQGNSA. The CDR3: CASSFTGGVGSPLFF. The sequenced part of the CDR3 DNA is TGTGCCAGCAGCTTTACAGGGGGCGTGGGTTCACCG.